This is a list of T cell receptor beta chains from one sample in a study of blood T cell repertoires in COVID-19. TCRdb's table, derived via immunoSEQ multiplex PCR, lists solely in-frame clones and lacks some. Here the sample spans around 210,000 clones, 89% being singletons. The material sequenced was PBMCs or T cells enriched from blood (not recorded which). The origin of the receptors is a woman aged 18 to 35 who had recovered from COVID-19. CDR3s include the opening cysteine and the closing phenylalanine or tryptophan. D genes are given only for firm matches. Clone size is not always given. Where it is, it says once, few, many or a class for expanded clones.

d_gene: TRBD1
j_gene: TRBJ2-1
v_gene: TRBV27
abundance: -
CDR3aa: CASSFSNRGHNEQFF
CDR3nt: TGTGCCAGCAGTTTCTCAAACAGGGGCCACAATGAGCAGTTCTTC

d_gene: TRBD1
j_gene: TRBJ2-1
v_gene: TRBV7-8
abundance: -
CDR3aa: CASSLIRGPNNEQFF
CDR3nt: TGTGCCAGCAGCTTAATCAGGGGGCCCAACAATGAGCAGTTCTTC

d_gene: -
j_gene: TRBJ2-1
v_gene: TRBV5-1
abundance: -
CDR3aa: CASSLDAVYNEQFF
CDR3nt: TGCGCCAGCAGCTTGGACGCAGTCTACAATGAGCAGTTCTTC

d_gene: -
j_gene: TRBJ2-3
v_gene: TRBV28
abundance: -
CDR3aa: CASSLYWGQDTDTQYF
CDR3nt: TGTGCCAGCAGTTTATATTGGGGGCAAGATACAGATACGCAGTATTTT

d_gene: -
j_gene: TRBJ1-4
v_gene: TRBV5-4
abundance: -
CDR3aa: CASSFTGTATNEKLFF
CDR3nt: TGTGCCAGCAGTTTTACAGGGACGGCAACTAATGAAAAACTGTTTTTT

d_gene: -
j_gene: TRBJ1-2
v_gene: TRBV28
abundance: -
CDR3aa: CASSFPYGYTF
CDR3nt: TGTGCCAGCAGTTTCCCATATGGCTACACCTTC

d_gene: -
j_gene: TRBJ2-1
v_gene: TRBV10-1
abundance: -
CDR3aa: CASSESSRYNEQFF
CDR3nt: TGCGCCAGCAGTGAGTCGAGTCGGTACAATGAGCAGTTCTTC

d_gene: TRBD1
j_gene: TRBJ1-5
v_gene: TRBV24-1
abundance: once
CDR3aa: CATSDNGQVNQPQHF
CDR3nt: TGTGCCACCAGTGATAACGGACAGGTTAATCAGCCCCAGCATTTT

d_gene: TRBD1
j_gene: TRBJ2-1
v_gene: TRBV7-7
abundance: -
CDR3aa: CASAPGQGYNEQFF
CDR3nt: TGTGCCAGCGCACCGGGACAGGGCTACAATGAGCAGTTCTTC

d_gene: TRBD1
j_gene: TRBJ1-1
v_gene: TRBV6-5
abundance: -
CDR3aa: CASSFQGAHTEAFF
CDR3nt: TGTGCCAGCAGTTTTCAGGGGGCGCACACTGAAGCTTTCTTT

d_gene: TRBD2
j_gene: TRBJ2-6
v_gene: TRBV10-3
abundance: -
CDR3aa: CAISGTSNPIVLTF
CDR3nt: TGTGCCATCAGTGGGACTAGCAACCCTATCGTCCTGACTTTC

d_gene: -
j_gene: TRBJ2-1
v_gene: TRBV4-1
abundance: -
CDR3aa: CASSLTGAEQFF
CDR3nt: TGCGCCAGCAGTCTCACTGGAGCTGAGCAGTTCTTC

d_gene: TRBD1
j_gene: TRBJ1-6
v_gene: TRBV6-1
abundance: -
CDR3aa: CASSEAQGQLNSPLHF
CDR3nt: TGTGCCAGCAGTGAAGCGCAGGGACAGTTGAATTCACCCCTCCACTTT

d_gene: TRBD2
j_gene: TRBJ2-1
v_gene: TRBV4-1
abundance: once
CDR3aa: CASSLTSGGYNEQFF
CDR3nt: TGCGCCAGCAGTCTGACTAGCGGGGGTTACAATGAGCAGTTCTTC

d_gene: -
j_gene: TRBJ2-2
v_gene: TRBV7-3
abundance: -
CDR3aa: CASSRSWTGELFF
CDR3nt: TGTGCCAGCAGCAGGTCGTGGACTGGGGAGCTGTTTTTT

d_gene: TRBD2
j_gene: TRBJ2-1
v_gene: TRBV7-6
abundance: -
CDR3aa: CASSLSTSGGNQLYNEQFF
CDR3nt: TGTGCCAGCAGCTTAAGTACTAGCGGGGGGAACCAACTATACAATGAGCAGTTCTTC

d_gene: -
j_gene: TRBJ1-1
v_gene: TRBV28
abundance: once
CDR3aa: CASGQNTEAFF
CDR3nt: TGTGCCAGCGGACAGAACACTGAAGCTTTCTTT

d_gene: -
j_gene: TRBJ1-2
v_gene: TRBV6-5
abundance: -
CDR3aa: CASQANYGYTF
CDR3nt: TGTGCTAGCCAGGCTAACTATGGCTACACCTTC

d_gene: TRBD1
j_gene: TRBJ2-7
v_gene: TRBV19
abundance: -
CDR3aa: CASSITGGAYEQYF
CDR3nt: TGTGCCAGTAGTATAACAGGGGGCGCGTACGAGCAGTACTTC

d_gene: TRBD1
j_gene: TRBJ1-5
v_gene: TRBV28
abundance: -
CDR3aa: CASSGDRVEPQHF
CDR3nt: TGTGCCAGCAGTGGGGACAGGGTCGAGCCCCAGCATTTT

d_gene: -
j_gene: TRBJ2-5
v_gene: TRBV28
abundance: -
CDR3aa: CASTRSGAGGETQYF
CDR3nt: TGTGCCAGCACTCGCTCCGGGGCTGGAGGGGAGACCCAGTACTTC

d_gene: -
j_gene: TRBJ2-3
v_gene: TRBV19
abundance: -
CDR3aa: CASNERDTQYF
CDR3nt: TGTGCCAGTAACGAGAGGGATACGCAGTATTTT

d_gene: -
j_gene: TRBJ2-2
v_gene: TRBV5-4
abundance: -
CDR3aa: CASSLRGEGRVGELFF
CDR3nt: TGTGCCAGCAGCCTGAGGGGGGAGGGACGCGTCGGGGAGCTGTTTTTT

d_gene: -
j_gene: TRBJ1-4
v_gene: TRBV5-6
abundance: -
CDR3aa: CASSLMRTRPTNEKLFF
CDR3nt: TGTGCCAGCAGCTTAATGAGGACACGTCCAACTAATGAAAAACTGTTTTTT

d_gene: -
j_gene: TRBJ2-1
v_gene: TRBV24-1
abundance: -
CDR3aa: CATSDPYNEQFF
CDR3nt: TGTGCCACCAGTGACCCTTACAATGAGCAGTTCTTC

d_gene: -
j_gene: TRBJ1-2
v_gene: TRBV9
abundance: -
CDR3aa: CASSLGGSSGSYGYTF
CDR3nt: TGTGCCAGCAGCCTGGGAGGTAGCTCCGGAAGCTATGGCTACACCTTC

d_gene: TRBD1
j_gene: TRBJ2-5
v_gene: TRBV6-1
abundance: few
CDR3aa: CASSDRQGGETQYF
CDR3nt: TGTGCCAGCAGTGATCGACAGGGCGGTGAGACCCAGTACTTC

d_gene: -
j_gene: TRBJ1-3
v_gene: TRBV20-1
abundance: -
CDR3aa: CSASNRGSGNTIYF
CDR3nt: TGCAGTGCTAGTAATCGGGGCTCTGGAAACACCATATATTTT

d_gene: -
j_gene: TRBJ1-3
v_gene: TRBV4-1
abundance: -
CDR3aa: CASSLQVLGNTIYF
CDR3nt: TGCGCCAGCAGCTTACAAGTTCTGGGAAACACCATATATTTT

d_gene: TRBD2
j_gene: TRBJ2-7
v_gene: TRBV5-4
abundance: -
CDR3aa: CASSTPSGGTYEQYF
CDR3nt: TGTGCCAGCAGCACGCCTAGCGGGGGAACCTACGAGCAGTACTTC

d_gene: TRBD2
j_gene: TRBJ2-1
v_gene: TRBV27
abundance: -
CDR3aa: CASSWDSGVNNEQFF
CDR3nt: TGTGCCAGCAGTTGGGATAGCGGGGTGAATAATGAGCAGTTCTTC

d_gene: -
j_gene: TRBJ2-5
v_gene: TRBV28
abundance: -
CDR3aa: CASSLVGKGDQETQYF
CDR3nt: TGTGCCAGCAGTTTAGTGGGGAAGGGGGATCAAGAGACCCAGTACTTC

d_gene: TRBD1
j_gene: TRBJ1-2
v_gene: TRBV6-5
abundance: -
CDR3aa: CASSPGTGGGYTF
CDR3nt: TGTGCCAGCAGTCCCGGGACAGGGGGCGGCTACACCTTC

d_gene: TRBD1
j_gene: TRBJ1-6
v_gene: TRBV19
abundance: -
CDR3aa: CASSLGQGWNSPLHF
CDR3nt: TGTGCCAGTAGTCTGGGACAGGGTTGGAATTCACCCCTCCACTTT

d_gene: -
j_gene: TRBJ2-3
v_gene: TRBV27
abundance: -
CDR3aa: CASSSQPSSTDTQYF
CDR3nt: TGTGCCAGCAGTTCACAGCCATCGAGCACAGATACGCAGTATTTT

d_gene: TRBD2
j_gene: TRBJ2-2
v_gene: TRBV7-2
abundance: -
CDR3aa: CASSLTLAGWSGELFF
CDR3nt: TGTGCCAGCAGCTTAACCCTAGCGGGGTGGTCCGGGGAGCTGTTTTTT

d_gene: TRBD1
j_gene: TRBJ1-1
v_gene: TRBV5-1
abundance: -
CDR3aa: CASSLVSGGVTEAFF
CDR3nt: TGCGCCAGCAGCTTGGTGTCAGGGGGCGTCACTGAAGCTTTCTTT

d_gene: TRBD1
j_gene: TRBJ1-1
v_gene: TRBV2
abundance: -
CDR3aa: CASSEWWTGLTNTEAFF
CDR3nt: TGTGCCAGCAGTGAATGGTGGACAGGGTTAACGAACACTGAAGCTTTCTTT

d_gene: -
j_gene: TRBJ2-5
v_gene: TRBV3-1/TRBV3-2
abundance: -
CDR3aa: CASSQVKDYQETQYF
CDR3nt: TGTGCCAGCAGCCAAGTGAAAGACTATCAAGAGACCCAGTACTTC

d_gene: TRBD1
j_gene: TRBJ1-6
v_gene: TRBV12-5
abundance: -
CDR3aa: CASGWGQVNSPLHF
CDR3nt: TGTGCTAGTGGTTGGGGACAGGTCAATTCACCCCTCCACTTT

d_gene: -
j_gene: TRBJ1-1
v_gene: TRBV7-9
abundance: -
CDR3aa: CASSLAMQGGTEAFF
CDR3nt: TGTGCCAGCAGCTTAGCGATGCAGGGTGGCACTGAAGCTTTCTTT

d_gene: -
j_gene: TRBJ2-7
v_gene: TRBV5-6
abundance: -
CDR3aa: CASSEVGVEQYF
CDR3nt: TGTGCCAGCAGCGAAGTCGGGGTCGAGCAGTACTTC

d_gene: -
j_gene: TRBJ2-2
v_gene: TRBV29-1
abundance: -
CDR3aa: CSVEDLVGGRTGELFF
CDR3nt: TGCAGCGTTGAAGATCTTGTCGGGGGGCGCACCGGGGAGCTGTTTTTT

d_gene: -
j_gene: TRBJ1-2
v_gene: TRBV30
abundance: -
CDR3aa: CAWSVLGSNYGYTF
CDR3nt: TGTGCCTGGAGTGTACTGGGCTCTAACTATGGCTACACCTTC

d_gene: -
j_gene: TRBJ1-2
v_gene: TRBV29-1
abundance: -
CDR3aa: CSVAWNTGGYTF
CDR3nt: TGCAGCGTTGCGTGGAACACCGGGGGCTACACCTTC

d_gene: TRBD1
j_gene: TRBJ1-1
v_gene: TRBV2
abundance: -
CDR3aa: CASSADRELNTEAFF
CDR3nt: TGTGCCAGCAGTGCCGACAGGGAACTGAACACTGAAGCTTTCTTT

d_gene: -
j_gene: TRBJ1-1
v_gene: TRBV12-3/TRBV12-4
abundance: -
CDR3aa: CASSRGAEAFF
CDR3nt: TGTGCCAGCAGTCGGGGTGCTGAAGCTTTCTTT

d_gene: TRBD2
j_gene: TRBJ2-7
v_gene: TRBV11-2
abundance: -
CDR3aa: CASSPGLDGLREQYF
CDR3nt: TGTGCCAGCAGCCCGGGACTAGACGGTTTGAGAGAGCAGTACTTC

d_gene: TRBD2
j_gene: TRBJ2-5
v_gene: TRBV11-2
abundance: -
CDR3aa: CASRGLAGGPERAQYF
CDR3nt: TGTGCCAGCAGAGGACTAGCGGGGGGGCCCGAGCGGGCCCAGTACTTC

d_gene: TRBD2
j_gene: TRBJ2-1
v_gene: TRBV5-1
abundance: once
CDR3aa: CASSLHIYPLAGAVNEQFF
CDR3nt: TGCGCCAGCAGCTTGCATATCTACCCCCTAGCGGGGGCCGTCAATGAGCAGTTCTTC

d_gene: TRBD1
j_gene: TRBJ1-6
v_gene: TRBV27
abundance: once
CDR3aa: CASKTGVRNSPLHF
CDR3nt: TGTGCCAGTAAGACAGGGGTAAGGAATTCACCCCTCCACTTT

d_gene: -
j_gene: TRBJ1-3
v_gene: TRBV9
abundance: -
CDR3aa: CASSQASGNTIYF
CDR3nt: TGTGCCAGCAGCCAGGCCTCTGGAAACACCATATATTTT

d_gene: -
j_gene: TRBJ1-6
v_gene: TRBV3-1/TRBV3-2
abundance: -
CDR3aa: CASSQEGGNSPLHF
CDR3nt: TGTGCCAGCAGCCAAGAGGGGGGAAATTCACCCCTCCACTTT